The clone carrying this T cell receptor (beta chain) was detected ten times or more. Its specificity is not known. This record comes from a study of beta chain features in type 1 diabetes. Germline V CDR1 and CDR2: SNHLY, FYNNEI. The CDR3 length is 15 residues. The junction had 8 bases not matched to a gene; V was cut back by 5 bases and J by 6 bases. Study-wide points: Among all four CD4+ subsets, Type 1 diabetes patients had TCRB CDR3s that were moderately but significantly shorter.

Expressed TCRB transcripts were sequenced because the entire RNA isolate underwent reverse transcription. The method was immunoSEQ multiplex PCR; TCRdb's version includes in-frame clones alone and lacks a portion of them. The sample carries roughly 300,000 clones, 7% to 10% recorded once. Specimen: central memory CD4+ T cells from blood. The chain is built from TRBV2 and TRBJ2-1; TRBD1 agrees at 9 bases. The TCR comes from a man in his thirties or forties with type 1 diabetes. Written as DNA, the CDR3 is TGTGCCAGCAGTTCCGACAGGGGGGTCGTCAATGAGCAGTTCTTC. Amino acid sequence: CASSSDRGVVNEQFF.